These 11 T cell receptor beta chains share one sample of origin, sequenced in a study of radiation and T cells in renal cell carcinoma. Profiled with immunoSEQ multiplex PCR; TCRdb holds only in-frame clones, not every one. The sample yields roughly 140,000 clones, roughly 87% seen once. The time point denotes: blood 2 weeks post-SBRT. Treatment indicated: 15 Gy SBRT to primary tumor, nephrectomy 4 weeks later. Source: blood, taken from a patient whose treatment included radiotherapy and nephrectomy. All receptors come from a woman aged 45-60 years with renal cell carcinoma.

J is TRBJ1-3 and V is TRBV19, with D unresolved. The CDR3 is 14 amino acids. Germline V CDR1 and CDR2: LNHDA, SQIVND (reference sequence). The V end was cut by 3 bases, the J end by 3 bases, with 9 bases between. This CDR3 is CASSIGRHGNTIYF. In DNA, the CDR3 is TGTGCCAGTAGTATTGGTAGGCATGGAAACACCATATATTTT.

The chain carries TRBV19 and TRBJ1-2, with a possible D match to TRBD1 (5 bases). V lost 9 bases to trimming and J lost 7 bases, with 21 bases between them. Per germline, CDR1 LNHDA and CDR2 SQIVND (reference sequence). This CDR3 contains 14 residues. Here the CDR3 DNA reads TGTGCCAGCGGAGGAACGGGGGGGAGCGGTGGCTACACCTTC. It codes for CASGGTGGSGGYTF.

The rearrangement joins TRBV11-2 to TRBJ1-4; possibly TRBD1 for D (5 bases). CDR1 and CDR2 (germline): SGHAT, FQNNGV. V lost 5 bases, J lost 7 bases, and 17 bases lay in between. This CDR3 is built from 15 residues. Here the CDR3 reads CASSLVGGGGEKLFF. DNA of the CDR3: TGTGCCAGCAGCCTCGTGGGGGGAGGAGGTGAAAAACTGTTTTTT.

This clone is a singleton in its sample. This chain joins TRBV10-3 and TRBJ2-7; 7 positions agree with TRBD1. The CDR3 spans 14 residues. The V and J ends lost 5 bases and 2 bases, in that order; junction bases with no gene match: 6. Germline V gene data show CDR1 as ENHRY and CDR2 as SYGVKD. The CDR3 loop is CAISQGVGAYEQYF. CDR3 DNA: TGTGCCATCAGTCAGGGGGTTGGAGCCTACGAGCAGTACTTC.

This clone showed up just a few times. This chain's CDR3 is CASSAEIISGNTF. CDR3 nucleotides: TGTGCCAGCAGTGCCGAGATCATATCTGGGAACACCTTC. The chain employs TRBV2 and TRBJ1-2; no clear D gene. The V end lost 4 bases, the J end lost 12 bases, and 18 bases lay between the germline ends. This CDR3 is built from 13 residues. The germline V gene has CDR1 SNHLY and CDR2 FYNNEI.

This clone appeared once. V is TRBV10-3 and J is TRBJ1-3, with a tentative D call TRBD1 (5 bases). The CDR3 contains 17 residues. Per germline, CDR1 ENHRY and CDR2 SYGVKD. V was pared by 0 bases and J by 0 bases, with 12 bases between. The CDR3 reads CAISESGLASSGNTIYF. For the CDR3, the DNA is TGTGCCATCAGTGAGTCGGGACTGGCGAGCTCTGGAAACACCATATATTTT.

J is TRBJ2-2 and V is TRBV4-2; D might be TRBD1 (5 bases). This CDR3 is built from 15 residues. V was shortened by 0 bases and J by 3 bases, with 8 bases between the two germline ends. CDR1 and CDR2 (germline): LGHNA, YNFKEQ. CDR3 sequence: CASSQEETDTGELFF. DNA for the CDR3: TGTGCCAGCAGCCAAGAAGAGACAGACACCGGGGAGCTGTTTTTT.

This clone came up once. The V gene is TRBV7-7, the J gene TRBJ2-7; 8 bases are a match to TRBD1. The CDR3 is 13 residues long. Germline assignment: CDR1 SSHAT and CDR2 FNYEAQ (reference sequence). Here the CDR3 DNA reads TGTGCTAGCGCGGAGGACAGGGTGGGGGAGCAGTACTTC. Translating it yields CASAEDRVGEQYF.

This clone came up once. The chain links TRBV10-3 to TRBJ1-3, with a possible D match to TRBD1 (5 bases). The CDR3 extends over 15 amino acids. CDR1 is ENHRY and CDR2 is SYGVKD in the germline V gene. The V gene lost 3 bases and the J gene lost 3 bases, with 12 bases spanning the gap. The CDR3: CAISDLGVGGNTIYF. In DNA form, the CDR3 reads TGTGCCATCAGTGATTTAGGGGTGGGTGGAAACACCATATATTTT.

This clone was picked up a small number of times. The CDR3 ends on some other residue instead of the conserved phenylalanine or tryptophan, so this is likely a read error. The DNA is omitted, as the CDR3 cannot be located on it reliably, and the CDR3 follows TCRdb's listing. The J gene is TRBJ1-1, the V gene TRBV23-1. TRBV23-1 is an open reading frame whose function is uncertain. The CDR3 adds up to 9 amino acids, both ends counted. Here the CDR3 reads CASSPGPLD.

The V and J genes are TRBV10-1 and TRBJ2-2; the D is unclear. In germline, CDR1 is WNHNN, CDR2 SYGVQD (reference sequence). The CDR3 has 12 residues. V lost 6 bases and J lost 2, with 4 bases in between. CDR3 nucleotides: TGCGCCAGCAGCGCTAACACCGGGGAGCTGTTTTTT. This encodes CASSANTGELFF.